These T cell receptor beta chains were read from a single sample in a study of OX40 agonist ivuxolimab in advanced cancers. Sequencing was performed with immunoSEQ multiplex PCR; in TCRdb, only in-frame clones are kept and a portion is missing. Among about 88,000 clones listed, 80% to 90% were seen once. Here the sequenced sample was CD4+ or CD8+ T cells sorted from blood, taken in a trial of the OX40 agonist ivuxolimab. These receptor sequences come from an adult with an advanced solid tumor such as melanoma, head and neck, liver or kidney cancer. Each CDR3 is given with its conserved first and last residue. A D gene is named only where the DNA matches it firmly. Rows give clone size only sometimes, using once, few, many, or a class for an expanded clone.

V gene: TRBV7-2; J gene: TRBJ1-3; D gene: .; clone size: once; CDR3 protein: CASSSPGVAGNTIYF; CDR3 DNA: TGTGCCAGCAGCTCCCCAGGGGTTGCTGGAAACACCATATATTTT
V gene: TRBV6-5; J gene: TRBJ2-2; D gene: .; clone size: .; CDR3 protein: CASSYRGELFF; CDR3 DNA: TGTGCCAGCAGTTACCGCGGGGAGCTGTTTTTT
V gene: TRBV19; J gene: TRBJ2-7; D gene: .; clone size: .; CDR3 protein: CASSMAAGRITEQYF; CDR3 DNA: TGTGCCAGTAGTATGGCAGCAGGGAGGATTACCGAGCAGTACTTC
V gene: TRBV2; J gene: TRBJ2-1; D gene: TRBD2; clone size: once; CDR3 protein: CASSASGSYNEQFF; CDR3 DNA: TGTGCCAGCAGTGCTAGCGGCTCCTACAATGAGCAGTTCTTC
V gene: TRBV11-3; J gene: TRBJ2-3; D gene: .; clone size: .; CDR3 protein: CASSLERADTQYF; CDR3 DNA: TGTGCCAGCAGCTTAGAGCGGGCAGATACGCAGTATTTT
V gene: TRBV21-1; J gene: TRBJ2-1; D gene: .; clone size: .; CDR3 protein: CASSKALLAGGREQFF; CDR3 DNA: TGTGCCAGCAGCAAAGCGCTCCTAGCGGGGGGGCGTGAGCAGTTCTTC
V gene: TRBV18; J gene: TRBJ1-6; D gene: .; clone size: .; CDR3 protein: CASSPTTRYNSPLHF; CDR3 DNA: TGTGCCAGCTCACCAACGACAAGGTATAATTCACCCCTCCACTTT
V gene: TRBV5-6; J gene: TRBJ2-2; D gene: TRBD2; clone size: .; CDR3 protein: CASSLRRGANTGELFF; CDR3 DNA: TGTGCCAGCAGCTTGAGGCGGGGGGCGAACACCGGGGAGCTGTTTTTT
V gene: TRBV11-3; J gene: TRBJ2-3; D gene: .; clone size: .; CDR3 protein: CASSLDLGDTQYF; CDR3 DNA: TGTGCCAGCAGCTTAGATCTCGGAGATACGCAGTATTTT
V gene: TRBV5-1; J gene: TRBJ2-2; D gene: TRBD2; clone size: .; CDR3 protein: CASSRGGLEHTGELFF; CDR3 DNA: TGCGCCAGCAGCCGGGGGGGACTAGAGCACACCGGGGAGCTGTTTTTT
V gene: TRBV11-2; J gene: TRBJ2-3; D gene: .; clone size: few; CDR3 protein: CASTLGNTDTQYF; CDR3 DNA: TGTGCCAGCACACTCGGAAACACAGATACGCAGTATTTT
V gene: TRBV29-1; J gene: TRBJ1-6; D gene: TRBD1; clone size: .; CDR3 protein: CSEEGRGDNSPLHF; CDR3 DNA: TGCAGCGAGGAGGGCAGGGGGGATAATTCACCCCTCCACTTT
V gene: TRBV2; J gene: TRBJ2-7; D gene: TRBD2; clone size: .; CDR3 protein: CASKSSGSSYEQYF; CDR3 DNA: TGTGCCAGCAAATCTAGCGGGAGCTCCTACGAGCAGTACTTC
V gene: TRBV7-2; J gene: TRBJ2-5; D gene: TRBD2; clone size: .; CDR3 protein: CASSPVAGLETQYF; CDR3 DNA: TGTGCCAGCAGCCCAGTAGCGGGATTGGAGACCCAGTACTTC
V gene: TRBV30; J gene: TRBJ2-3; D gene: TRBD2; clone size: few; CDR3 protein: CAWSLGAGDGDTQYF; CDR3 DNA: TGTGCCTGGAGCCTAGGAGCGGGGGATGGAGATACGCAGTATTTT
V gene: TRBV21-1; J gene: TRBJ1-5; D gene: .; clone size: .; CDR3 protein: CARSRQGYQPQHF; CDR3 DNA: TGTGCCAGATCGAGACAGGGCTATCAGCCCCAGCATTTT
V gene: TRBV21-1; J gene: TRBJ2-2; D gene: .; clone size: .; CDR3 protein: CASSRPGTATGELFF; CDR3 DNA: TGTGCCAGCAGCCGACCCGGGACAGCTACCGGGGAGCTGTTTTTT
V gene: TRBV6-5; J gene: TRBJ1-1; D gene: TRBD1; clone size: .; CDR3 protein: CASRDRGDTEAFF; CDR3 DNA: TGTGCCAGCAGAGACAGGGGGGACACTGAAGCTTTCTTT
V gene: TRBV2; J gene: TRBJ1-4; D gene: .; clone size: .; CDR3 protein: CASSERTGKLFF; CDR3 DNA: TGTGCCAGCAGTGAAAGGACCGGCAAACTGTTTTTT
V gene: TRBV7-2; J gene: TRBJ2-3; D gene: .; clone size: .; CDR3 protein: CASSLGAGSDTQYF; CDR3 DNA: TGTGCCAGCAGCTTAGGCGCAGGTTCAGATACGCAGTATTTT
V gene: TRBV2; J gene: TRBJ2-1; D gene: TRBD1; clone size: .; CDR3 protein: CASSPPGQTYNEQFF; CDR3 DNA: TGTGCCAGCAGTCCACCGGGACAGACCTACAATGAGCAGTTCTTC
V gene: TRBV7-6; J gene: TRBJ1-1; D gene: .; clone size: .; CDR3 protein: CASTLTDYTEAFF; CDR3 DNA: TGTGCCAGCACCTTGACAGATTACACTGAAGCTTTCTTT
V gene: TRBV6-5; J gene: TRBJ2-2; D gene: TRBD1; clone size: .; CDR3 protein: CASRRQGATGELFF; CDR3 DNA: TGTGCCAGCAGAAGACAGGGGGCCACCGGGGAGCTGTTTTTT
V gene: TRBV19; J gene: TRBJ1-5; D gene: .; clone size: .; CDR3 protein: CASVRGANQPQHF; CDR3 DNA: TGTGCCAGTGTGAGGGGAGCCAATCAGCCCCAGCATTTT
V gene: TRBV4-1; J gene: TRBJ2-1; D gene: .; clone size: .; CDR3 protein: CASSQDQGLGSYNEQFF; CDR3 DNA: TGCGCCAGCAGCCAAGATCAGGGCCTTGGCTCCTACAATGAGCAGTTCTTC
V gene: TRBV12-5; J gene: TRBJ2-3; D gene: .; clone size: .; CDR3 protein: CASGLASTDTQYF; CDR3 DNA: TGTGCTAGTGGTTTGGCCAGCACAGATACGCAGTATTTT
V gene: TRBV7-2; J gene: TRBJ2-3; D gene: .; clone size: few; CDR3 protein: CASSLALGGGDTQYF; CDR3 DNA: TGTGCCAGCAGCTTAGCGCTGGGGGGTGGAGATACGCAGTATTTT
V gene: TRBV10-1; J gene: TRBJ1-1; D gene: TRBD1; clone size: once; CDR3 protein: CASSESGTGNTEAFF; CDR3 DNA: TGCGCCAGCAGTGAGTCGGGGACAGGGAACACTGAAGCTTTCTTT
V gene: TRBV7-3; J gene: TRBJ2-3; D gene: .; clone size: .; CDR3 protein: CASSLDGTSTDTQYF; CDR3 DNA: TGTGCCAGCAGCTTAGATGGGACTAGCACAGATACGCAGTATTTT
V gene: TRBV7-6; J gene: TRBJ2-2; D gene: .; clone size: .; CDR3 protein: CASSFAGNTGELFF; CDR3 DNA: TGTGCCAGCAGCTTCGCCGGGAACACCGGGGAGCTGTTTTTT
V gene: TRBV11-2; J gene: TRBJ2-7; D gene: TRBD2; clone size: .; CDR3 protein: CASSPPTSFSYEQYF; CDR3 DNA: TGTGCCAGCAGCCCACCGACTAGCTTTTCCTACGAGCAGTACTTC
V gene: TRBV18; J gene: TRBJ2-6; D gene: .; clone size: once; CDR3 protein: CASSIEGPSGAPANVLTF; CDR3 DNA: TGTGCCAGCTCCATAGAAGGGCCTTCTGGGGCCCCAGCCAACGTCCTGACTTTC
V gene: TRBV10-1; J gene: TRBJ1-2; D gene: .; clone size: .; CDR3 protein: CASPPGPFAYGYTF; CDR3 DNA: TGCGCCAGCCCACCAGGGCCGTTTGCCTATGGCTACACCTTC
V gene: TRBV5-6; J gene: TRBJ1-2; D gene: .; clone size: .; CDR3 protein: CASSHNRGVDGYTF; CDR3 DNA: TGTGCCAGCAGCCATAATCGGGGGGTAGATGGCTACACCTTC
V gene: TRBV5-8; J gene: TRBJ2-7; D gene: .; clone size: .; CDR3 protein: CASSLMRQQYF; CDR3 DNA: TGTGCCAGCAGCTTGATGCGACAGCAGTACTTC
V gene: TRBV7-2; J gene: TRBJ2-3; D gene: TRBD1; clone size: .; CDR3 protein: CASGQTGGASTDTQYF; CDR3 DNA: TGTGCCAGCGGCCAGACAGGGGGCGCCTCGACAGATACGCAGTATTTT
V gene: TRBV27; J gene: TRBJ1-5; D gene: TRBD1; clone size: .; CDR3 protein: CASSFSGQGGAQPQHF; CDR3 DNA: TGTGCCAGCAGTTTCTCGGGACAGGGTGGCGCTCAGCCCCAGCATTTT
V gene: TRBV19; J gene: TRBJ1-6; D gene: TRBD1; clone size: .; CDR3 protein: CASSITRQGWNSPLHF; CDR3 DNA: TGTGCCAGTAGTATCACCCGACAGGGGTGGAATTCACCCCTCCACTTT
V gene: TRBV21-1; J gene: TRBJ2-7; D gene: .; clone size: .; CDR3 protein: CASTLPRHRPYEQYF; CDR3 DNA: TGTGCCAGCACCCTCCCGCGACACCGCCCCTACGAGCAGTACTTC
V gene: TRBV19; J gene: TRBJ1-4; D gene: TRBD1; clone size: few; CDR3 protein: CASQLDRGNEKLFF; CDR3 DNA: TGTGCCAGCCAGTTGGACAGGGGTAATGAAAAACTGTTTTTT
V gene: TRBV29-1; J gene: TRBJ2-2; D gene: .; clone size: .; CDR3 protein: CSVEDGGTGELFF; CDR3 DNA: TGCAGCGTTGAAGATGGGGGGACCGGGGAGCTGTTTTTT
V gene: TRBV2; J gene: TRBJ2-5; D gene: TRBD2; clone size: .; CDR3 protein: CASSPAGTSIETQYF; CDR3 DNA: TGTGCCAGCAGTCCTGCCGGGACTAGCATCGAGACCCAGTACTTC
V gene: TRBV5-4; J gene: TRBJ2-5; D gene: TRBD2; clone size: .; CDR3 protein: CASSLASSGQTQYF; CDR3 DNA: TGTGCCAGCAGCTTGGCTTCTAGCGGGCAGACCCAGTACTTC
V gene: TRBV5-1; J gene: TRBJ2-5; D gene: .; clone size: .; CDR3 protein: CASSPPRGDQETQYF; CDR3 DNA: TGCGCCAGCAGCCCCCCCAGGGGCGATCAAGAGACCCAGTACTTC
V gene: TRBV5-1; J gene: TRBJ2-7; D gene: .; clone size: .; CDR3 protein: CASSSAPGEAYEQYF; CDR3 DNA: TGCGCCAGCAGTTCGGCCCCAGGGGAGGCGTACGAGCAGTACTTC
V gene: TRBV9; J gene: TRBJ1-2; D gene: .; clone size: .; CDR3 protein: CASSVGGRGDYGYTF; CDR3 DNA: TGTGCCAGCAGCGTAGGGGGCAGGGGCGACTATGGCTACACCTTC
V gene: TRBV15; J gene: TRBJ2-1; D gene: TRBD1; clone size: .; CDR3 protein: CATSRAGQGAGNEQFF; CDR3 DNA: TGTGCCACCAGCAGAGCGGGCCAGGGGGCGGGGAATGAGCAGTTCTTC
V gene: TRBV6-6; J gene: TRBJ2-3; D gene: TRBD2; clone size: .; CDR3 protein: CASSNSAGGRYF; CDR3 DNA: TGTGCCAGCAGTAATTCGGCGGGGGGGCGGTATTTT
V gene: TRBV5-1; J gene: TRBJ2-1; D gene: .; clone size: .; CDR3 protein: CASSLGAFSYNEQFF; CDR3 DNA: TGCGCCAGCAGCTTGGGGGCATTCTCCTACAATGAGCAGTTCTTC
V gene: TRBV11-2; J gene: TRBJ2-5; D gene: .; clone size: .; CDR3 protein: CASRVTVTRETQYF; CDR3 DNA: TGTGCCAGCAGAGTGACCGTCACCCGGGAGACCCAGTACTTC
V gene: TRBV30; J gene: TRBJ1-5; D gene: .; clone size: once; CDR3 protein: CAWSVVSAGNQPQHF; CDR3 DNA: TGTGCCTGGAGTGTAGTATCAGCTGGCAATCAGCCCCAGCATTTT
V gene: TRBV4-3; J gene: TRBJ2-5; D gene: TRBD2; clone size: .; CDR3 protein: CASSLGLAAETQYF; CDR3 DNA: TGCGCCAGCAGCCTGGGGCTAGCGGCGGAGACCCAGTACTTC
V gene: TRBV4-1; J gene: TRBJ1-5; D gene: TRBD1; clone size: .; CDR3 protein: CASSPPGTASNQPQHF; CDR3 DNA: TGCGCCAGCAGCCCGCCTGGGACAGCTAGCAATCAGCCCCAGCATTTT
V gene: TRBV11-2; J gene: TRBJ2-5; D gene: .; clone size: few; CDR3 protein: CASSLGRAGGRETQYF; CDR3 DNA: TGTGCCAGCAGCTTAGGGCGGGCTGGGGGAAGGGAGACCCAGTACTTC
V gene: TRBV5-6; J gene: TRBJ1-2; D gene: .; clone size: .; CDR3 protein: CASSPSDYGYTF; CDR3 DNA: TGTGCCAGCAGCCCGTCGGACTATGGCTACACCTTC
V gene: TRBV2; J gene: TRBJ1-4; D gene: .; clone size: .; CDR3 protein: CASSESGFSPEKLFF; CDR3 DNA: TGTGCCAGCAGTGAATCGGGATTTTCCCCTGAAAAACTGTTTTTT
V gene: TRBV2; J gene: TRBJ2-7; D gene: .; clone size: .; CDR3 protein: CASKLVRDTYEQYF; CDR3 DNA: TGTGCCAGCAAGTTGGTGAGGGATACGTACGAGCAGTACTTC
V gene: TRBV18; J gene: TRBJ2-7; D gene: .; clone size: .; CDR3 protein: CASSPEGYEQYF; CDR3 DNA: TGTGCCAGCTCACCAGAGGGCTACGAGCAGTACTTC
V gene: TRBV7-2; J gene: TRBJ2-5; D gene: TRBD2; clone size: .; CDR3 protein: CASSSRAGGRVDQYF; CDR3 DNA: TGTGCCAGCAGCTCCCGTGCGGGGGGGCGTGTGGACCAGTACTTC